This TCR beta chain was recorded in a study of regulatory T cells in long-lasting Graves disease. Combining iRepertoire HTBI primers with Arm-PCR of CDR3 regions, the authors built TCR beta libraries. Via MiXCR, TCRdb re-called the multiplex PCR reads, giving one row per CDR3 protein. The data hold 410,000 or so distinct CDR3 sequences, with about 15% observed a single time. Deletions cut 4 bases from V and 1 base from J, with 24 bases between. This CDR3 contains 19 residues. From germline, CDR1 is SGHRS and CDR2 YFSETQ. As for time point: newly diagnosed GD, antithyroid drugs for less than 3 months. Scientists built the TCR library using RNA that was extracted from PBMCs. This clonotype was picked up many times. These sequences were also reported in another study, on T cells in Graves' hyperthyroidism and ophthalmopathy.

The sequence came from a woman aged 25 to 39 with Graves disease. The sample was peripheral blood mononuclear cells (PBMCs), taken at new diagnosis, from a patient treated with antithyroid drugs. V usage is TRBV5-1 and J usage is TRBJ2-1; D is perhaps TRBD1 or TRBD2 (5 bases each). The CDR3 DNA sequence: TGCGCCAGCAGCCCGACGGGGCAGGGTGCCCTTCGGTCCTACAATGAGCAGTTCTTC. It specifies CASSPTGQGALRSYNEQFF.